The present T cell receptor beta chain was sequenced within a study of cytomegalovirus exposure and HLA in healthy donors. In the PCR, 60 Vbeta and 13 Jbeta primers were used. Authors' analysis steps: In a later analysis, about 9.9 million of tens of millions of unique beta chains occurred in at least two donors. TCRdb's copy holds only in-frame clones and misses some; the assay was immunoSEQ multiplex PCR. The V and J calls and clone size were taken over from that table, and D and trimming were inferred from the DNA. Here the sample spans approximately 150,000 clones, around 68% being singletons. Between the trimmed V and J ends, which lost 4 bases and 2 bases, there was a span of 8 bases. The CDR3 totals 13 residues. Germline assignment: CDR1 SGHVS and CDR2 FNYEAQ.

This chain joins TRBV7-6 and TRBJ1-1; D gene uncertain. This sequence was found in a woman aged 40 to 49 in good health and CMV-seropositive. The sample was PBMCs. In DNA form, the CDR3 reads TGTGCCAGCAGCTCCGGACTCAACACTGAAGCTTTCTTT. This gives the protein CASSSGLNTEAFF.